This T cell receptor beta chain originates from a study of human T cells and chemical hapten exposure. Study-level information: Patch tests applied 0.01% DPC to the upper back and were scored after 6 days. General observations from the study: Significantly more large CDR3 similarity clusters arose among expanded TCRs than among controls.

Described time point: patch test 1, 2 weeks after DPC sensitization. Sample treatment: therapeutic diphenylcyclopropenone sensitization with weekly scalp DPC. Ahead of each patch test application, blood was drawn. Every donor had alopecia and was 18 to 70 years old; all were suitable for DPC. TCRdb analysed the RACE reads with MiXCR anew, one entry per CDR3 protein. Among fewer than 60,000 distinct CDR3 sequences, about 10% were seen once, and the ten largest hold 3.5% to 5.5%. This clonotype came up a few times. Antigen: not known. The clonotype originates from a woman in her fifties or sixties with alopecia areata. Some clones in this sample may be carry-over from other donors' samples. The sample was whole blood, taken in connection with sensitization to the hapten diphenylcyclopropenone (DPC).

CDR3 amino acids: CASSRGTSGTSTDTQYF. CDR3 DNA: TGTGCCAGCAGCCGCGGGACTAGCGGGACTAGCACAGATACGCAGTATTTT. The chain is built from TRBV11-2 and TRBJ2-3; 13 bases are shared with TRBD2. Trimming at V came to 5 bases and at J to 0 bases, leaving 5 bases not matched to a gene. This CDR3 contains 17 residues. Germline V gene sequence: CDR1 SGHAT, CDR2 FQNNGV.